Each of the 2 T cell receptor beta chains below was sequenced from the same sample in a study of T cell responses to AZD1222 COVID-19 vaccine. Assay used: immunoSEQ multiplex PCR; TCRdb lists only in-frame clones, some missing. This sample has roughly 150,000 clones, with 90% to 95% found just once. The starting material was peripheral blood, obtained on day 0 of AZD1222 vaccination. These receptors all come from an adult in good health.

The V gene is TRBV4-1, the J gene TRBJ2-7, with D possibly TRBD2 on 6 matching bases. The V end was cut by 4 bases, the J end by 6 bases, with 13 bases between. Germline-derived CDR1 and CDR2 are MGHRA and YSYEKL. The CDR3 is 13 residues long. The CDR3 protein is CASSRSGVGEQYF. Written as DNA, the CDR3 is TGCGCCAGCAGCCGTTCGGGGGTAGGCGAGCAGTACTTC.

This clone has a handful of counts. This chain connects TRBV28 to TRBJ1-1; D is possibly TRBD1 (6 bases). The CDR3 covers 14 residues. V was trimmed by 4 bases and J by 5 bases, leaving 14 bases between them. Germline lookup yields CDR1 MDHEN and CDR2 SYDVKM. This CDR3 is CASSSQGKETEAFF. Written as DNA, the CDR3 is TGTGCCAGCAGTTCGCAGGGGAAGGAGACTGAAGCTTTCTTT.